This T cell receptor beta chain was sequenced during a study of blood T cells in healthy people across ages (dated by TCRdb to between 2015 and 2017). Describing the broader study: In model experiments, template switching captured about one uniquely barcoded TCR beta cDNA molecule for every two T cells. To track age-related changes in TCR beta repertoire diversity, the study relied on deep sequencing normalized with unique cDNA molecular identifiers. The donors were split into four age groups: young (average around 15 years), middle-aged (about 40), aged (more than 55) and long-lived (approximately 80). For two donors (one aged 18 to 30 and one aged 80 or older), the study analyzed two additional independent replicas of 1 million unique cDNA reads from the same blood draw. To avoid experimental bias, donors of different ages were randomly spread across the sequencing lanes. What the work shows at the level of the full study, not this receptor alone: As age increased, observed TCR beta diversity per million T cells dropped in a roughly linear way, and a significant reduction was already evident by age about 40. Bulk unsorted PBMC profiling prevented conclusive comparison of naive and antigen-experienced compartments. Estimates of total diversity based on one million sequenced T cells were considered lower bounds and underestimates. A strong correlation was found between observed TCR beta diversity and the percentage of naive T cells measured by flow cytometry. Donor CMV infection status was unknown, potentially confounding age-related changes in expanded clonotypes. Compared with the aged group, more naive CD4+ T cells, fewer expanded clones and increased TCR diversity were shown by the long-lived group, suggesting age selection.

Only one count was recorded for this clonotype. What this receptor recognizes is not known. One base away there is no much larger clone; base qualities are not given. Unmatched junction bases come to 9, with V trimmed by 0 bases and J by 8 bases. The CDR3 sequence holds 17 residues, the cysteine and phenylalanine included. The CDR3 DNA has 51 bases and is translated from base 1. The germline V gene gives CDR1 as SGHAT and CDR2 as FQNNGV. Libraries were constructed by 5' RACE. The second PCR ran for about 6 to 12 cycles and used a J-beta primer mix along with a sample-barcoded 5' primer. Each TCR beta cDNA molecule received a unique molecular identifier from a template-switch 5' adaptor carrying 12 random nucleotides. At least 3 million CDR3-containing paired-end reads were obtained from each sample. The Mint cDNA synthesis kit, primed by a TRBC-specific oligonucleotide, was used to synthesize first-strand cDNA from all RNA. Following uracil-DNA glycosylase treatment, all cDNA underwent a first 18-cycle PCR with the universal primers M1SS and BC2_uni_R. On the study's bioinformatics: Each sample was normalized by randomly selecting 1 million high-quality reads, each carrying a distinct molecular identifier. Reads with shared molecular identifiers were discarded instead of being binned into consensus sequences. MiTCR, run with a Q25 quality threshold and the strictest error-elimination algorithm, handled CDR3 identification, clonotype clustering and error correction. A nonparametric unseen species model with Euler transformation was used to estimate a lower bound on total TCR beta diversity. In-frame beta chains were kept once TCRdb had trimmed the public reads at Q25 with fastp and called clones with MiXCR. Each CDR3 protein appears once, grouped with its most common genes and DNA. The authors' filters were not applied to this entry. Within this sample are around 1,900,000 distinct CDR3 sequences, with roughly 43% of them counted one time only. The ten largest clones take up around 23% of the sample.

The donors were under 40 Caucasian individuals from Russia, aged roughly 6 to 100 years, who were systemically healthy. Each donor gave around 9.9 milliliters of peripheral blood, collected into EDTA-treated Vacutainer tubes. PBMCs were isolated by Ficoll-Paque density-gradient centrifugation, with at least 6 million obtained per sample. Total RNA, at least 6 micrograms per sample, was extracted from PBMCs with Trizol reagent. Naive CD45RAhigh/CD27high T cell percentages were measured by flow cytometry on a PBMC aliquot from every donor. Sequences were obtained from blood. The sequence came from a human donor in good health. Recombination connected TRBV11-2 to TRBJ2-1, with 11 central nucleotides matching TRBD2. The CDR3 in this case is CASSLDRVAGGLYEQFF. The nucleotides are TGTGCCAGCAGCTTAGATAGGGTAGCGGGGGGGCTTTATGAGCAGTTCTTC.